This is a list of T cell receptor beta chains from one sample in a study of T-cell memory formation after mild COVID-19. TCRdb independently ran MiXCR on the 5' RACE reads; one entry per CDR3 protein. The top ten clones hold about 7.5% of a sample with 550,000 to 600,000 distinct CDR3 sequences, 17% of them seen once. The source material was PBMCs or a T cell subset sorted from them (not recorded which). These TCRs come from an adult woman who had mild COVID-19 (a few samples of this study predate the infection). Cell type and time point are not known. Each CDR3 is given without its conserved first and last residue.

TRBJ2-7,TRBV4-3,ASSQGDRDSYEQY
TRBJ2-7,TRBV12-3/TRBV12-4,ASSLTKLTGPTYEQY
TRBJ2-1,TRBV7-2,ASSRLAGGPGEQF
TRBJ1-2,TRBV12-3/TRBV12-4,ASSRDRLQTPANYGYT
TRBJ2-4,TRBV7-9,ASSLDQGQAKNIQY
TRBJ2-7,TRBV5-1,ASSPRQGTSYEQY
TRBJ2-1,TRBV15,ATSSARTSGSSYNEQF
TRBJ2-3,TRBV3-1,ASSSPGRARSDTQY
TRBJ2-7,TRBV6-6,ASSYPDRGRNEQY
TRBJ2-1,TRBV12-3/TRBV12-4,ASSQVGGEEQF
TRBJ1-2,TRBV27,ASGKSTGRYGYT
TRBJ1-1,TRBV9,ASSGLDRGVTEAF
TRBJ2-3,TRBV19,ASSIRVSADTQY
TRBJ1-3,TRBV6-2/TRBV6-3,ASSYESHGNTIY